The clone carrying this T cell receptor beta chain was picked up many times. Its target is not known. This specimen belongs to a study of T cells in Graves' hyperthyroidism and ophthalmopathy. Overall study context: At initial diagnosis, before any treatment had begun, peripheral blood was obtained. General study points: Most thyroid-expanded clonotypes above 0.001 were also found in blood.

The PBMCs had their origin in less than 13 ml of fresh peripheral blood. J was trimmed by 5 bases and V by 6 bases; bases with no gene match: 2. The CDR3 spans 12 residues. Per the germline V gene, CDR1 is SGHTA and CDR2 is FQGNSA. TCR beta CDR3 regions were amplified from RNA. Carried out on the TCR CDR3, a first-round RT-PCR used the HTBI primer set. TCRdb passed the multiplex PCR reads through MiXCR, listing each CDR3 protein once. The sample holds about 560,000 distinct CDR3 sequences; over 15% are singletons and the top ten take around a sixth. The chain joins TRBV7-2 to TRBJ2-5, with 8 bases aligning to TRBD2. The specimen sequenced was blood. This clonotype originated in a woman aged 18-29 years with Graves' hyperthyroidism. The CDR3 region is CASRPGGETQYF. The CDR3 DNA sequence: TGTGCCAGCAGGCCGGGGGGGGAGACCCAGTACTTC. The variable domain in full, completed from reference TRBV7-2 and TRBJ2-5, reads GAGVSQSPSNKVTEKGKDVELRCDPISGHTALYWYRQSLGQGLEFLIYFQGNSAPDKSGLPSDRFSAERTGGSVSTLTIQRTQQEDSAVYLCASRPGGETQYFGPGTRLLVL.